This T cell receptor (beta chain) originates from a study of T cells in narcolepsy. Study findings and constraints: Blood of same and different patients, but not healthy controls, reportedly held recurring autoreactive clonotypes.

This clone appeared a single time. Its antigen remains unidentified. This table comes from immunoSEQ multiplex PCR, and its TCRdb copy is limited to in-frame clones, with some not included. This sample has about 30,000 clones, with about 83% found just once. Losses at the gene ends were 3 bases for V and 5 bases for J; bases not matched to a gene: 12. There are 16 residues in the CDR3. Germline V gene sequence: CDR1 PRHDT, CDR2 FYEKMQ (reference sequence). The sequenced sample was CD45RA- memory CD4+ T cells from PBMCs. This clonotype was sampled from a human donor with narcolepsy. The genes are TRBV13 and TRBJ2-5, with 7 nucleotides matching TRBD2. In DNA, the CDR3 is TGTGCCAGCAGCTTGGGGACTACTCGGCCGGGGGAGACCCAGTACTTC. Translating gives CASSLGTTRPGETQYF.